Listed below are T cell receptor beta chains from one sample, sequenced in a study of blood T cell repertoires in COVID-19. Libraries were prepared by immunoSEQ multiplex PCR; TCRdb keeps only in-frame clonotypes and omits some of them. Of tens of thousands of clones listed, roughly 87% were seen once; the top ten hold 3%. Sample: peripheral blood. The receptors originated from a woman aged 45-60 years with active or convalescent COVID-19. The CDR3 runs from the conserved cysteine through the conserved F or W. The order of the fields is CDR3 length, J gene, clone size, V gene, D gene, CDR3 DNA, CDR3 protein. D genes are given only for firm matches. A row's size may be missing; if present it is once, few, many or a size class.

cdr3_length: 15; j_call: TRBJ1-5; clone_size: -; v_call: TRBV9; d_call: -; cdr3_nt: TGTGCCAGCAGCTTGACAGGTTATAGCAATCAGCCCCAGCATTTT; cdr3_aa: CASSLTGYSNQPQHF
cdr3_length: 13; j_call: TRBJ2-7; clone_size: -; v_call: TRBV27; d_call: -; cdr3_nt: TGTGCCAGCGGCACCCCGGGTACCTACGAGCAGTACTTC; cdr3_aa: CASGTPGTYEQYF
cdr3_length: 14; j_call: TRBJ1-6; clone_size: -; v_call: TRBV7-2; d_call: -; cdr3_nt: TGTGCCAGCAGCTTAGCGGCGGCCAATTCACCCCTCCACTTT; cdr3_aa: CASSLAAANSPLHF
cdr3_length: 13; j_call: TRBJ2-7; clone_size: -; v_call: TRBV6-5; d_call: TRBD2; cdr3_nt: TGTGCCAGCACCCGGGACTACGGGTACGAGCAGTACTTC; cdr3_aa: CASTRDYGYEQYF
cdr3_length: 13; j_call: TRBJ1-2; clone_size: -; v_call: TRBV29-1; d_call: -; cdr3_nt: TGCAGCGTTGTCACGGCAGCGCCCTATGGCTACACCTTC; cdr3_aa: CSVVTAAPYGYTF
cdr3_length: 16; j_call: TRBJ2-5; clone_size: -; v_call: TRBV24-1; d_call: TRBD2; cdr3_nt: TGTGCCACCAGTGATAGCGGGGGTTTTCAAAAAGAGACCCAGTACTTC; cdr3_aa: CATSDSGGFQKETQYF
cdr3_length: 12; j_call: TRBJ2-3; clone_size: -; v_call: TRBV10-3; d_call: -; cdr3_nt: TGTGCCAGCAGGGACTTCACAGATACGCAGTATTTT; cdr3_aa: CASRDFTDTQYF
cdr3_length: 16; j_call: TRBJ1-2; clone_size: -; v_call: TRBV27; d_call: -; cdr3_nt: TGTGCCAGCAGTTTTGGCAGGGCGAGTTCTAACTATGGCTACACCTTC; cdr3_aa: CASSFGRASSNYGYTF
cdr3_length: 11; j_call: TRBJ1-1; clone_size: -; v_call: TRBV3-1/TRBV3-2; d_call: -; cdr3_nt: TGTGCCAGCAGCCATCTCGCTGAAGCTTTCTTT; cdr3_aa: CASSHLAEAFF
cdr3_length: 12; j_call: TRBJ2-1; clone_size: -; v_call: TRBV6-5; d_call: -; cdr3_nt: TGTGCCAGCCGGACTGCTACGGAGGAGCAGTTCTTC; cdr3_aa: CASRTATEEQFF
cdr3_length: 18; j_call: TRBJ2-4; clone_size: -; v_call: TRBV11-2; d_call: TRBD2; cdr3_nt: TGTGCCAGCAGCTTAGATCTTACTAGCGGGGTCTCCAAAAACATTCAGTACTTC; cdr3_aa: CASSLDLTSGVSKNIQYF
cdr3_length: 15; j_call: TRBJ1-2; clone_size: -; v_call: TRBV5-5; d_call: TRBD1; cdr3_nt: TGTGCCAGCAGCAAAGGGACAGCCCAGGCCTATGGCTACACCTTC; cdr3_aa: CASSKGTAQAYGYTF
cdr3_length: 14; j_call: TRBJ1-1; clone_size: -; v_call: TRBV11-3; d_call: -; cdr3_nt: TGTGCCAGCAGCCAGGGAGGGGTGAACACTGAAGCTTTCTTT; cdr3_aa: CASSQGGVNTEAFF
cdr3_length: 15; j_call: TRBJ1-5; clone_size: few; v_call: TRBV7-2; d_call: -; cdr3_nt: TGTGCCAGCAGCTTAGTACAGGGCTCTAGTCAGCCCCAGCATTTT; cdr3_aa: CASSLVQGSSQPQHF
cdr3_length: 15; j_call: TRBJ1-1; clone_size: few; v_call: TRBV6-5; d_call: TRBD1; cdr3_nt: TGTGCCAGCCACCCTGCCCAGGGGGTGAACACTGAAGCTTTCTTT; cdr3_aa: CASHPAQGVNTEAFF
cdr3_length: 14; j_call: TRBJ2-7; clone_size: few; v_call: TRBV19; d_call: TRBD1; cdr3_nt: TGTGCCAGCCGACGGACAGGGGGCTCCTACGAGCAGTACTTC; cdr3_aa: CASRRTGGSYEQYF
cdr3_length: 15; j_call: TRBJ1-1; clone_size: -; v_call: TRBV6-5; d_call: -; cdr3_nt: TGTGCCAGCAGTCCCGGTGGGGGGAGAGAAACTGAAGCTTTCTTT; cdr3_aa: CASSPGGGRETEAFF
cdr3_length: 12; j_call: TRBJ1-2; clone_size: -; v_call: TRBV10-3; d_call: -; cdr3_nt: TGTGCCATCAGGGGGGCGTCTAAAGGCTACACCTTC; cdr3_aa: CAIRGASKGYTF
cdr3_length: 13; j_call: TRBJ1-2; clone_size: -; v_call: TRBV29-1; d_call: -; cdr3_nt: TGCAGCGTGTTAGGGGTTAAGAACTATGGCTACACCTTC; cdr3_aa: CSVLGVKNYGYTF
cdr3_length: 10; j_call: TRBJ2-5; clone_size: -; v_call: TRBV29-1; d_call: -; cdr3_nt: TGCAGCGTTACAGGGGAGACCCAGTACTTC; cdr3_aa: CSVTGETQYF
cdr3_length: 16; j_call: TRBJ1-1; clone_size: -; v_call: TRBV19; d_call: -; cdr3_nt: TGTGCCAGTAGTATCCCAGACGGGGGAGGAAACACTGAAGCTTTCTTT; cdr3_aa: CASSIPDGGGNTEAFF
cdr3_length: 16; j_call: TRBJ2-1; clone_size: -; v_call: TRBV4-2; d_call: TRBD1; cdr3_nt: TGTGCCAGCAGCCAGGCCGGGACAGGGGGTTTGCATGAGCAGTTCTTC; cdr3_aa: CASSQAGTGGLHEQFF
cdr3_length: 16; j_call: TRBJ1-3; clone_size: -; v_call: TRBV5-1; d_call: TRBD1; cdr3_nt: TGCGCCAGCAGCGGCCGGGACAGGGTGCGAGGAAACACCATATATTTT; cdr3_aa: CASSGRDRVRGNTIYF
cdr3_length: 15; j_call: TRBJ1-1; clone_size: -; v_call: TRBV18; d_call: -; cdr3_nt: TGTGCCAGCTCACCTTCACAGGGTTACGTAGCTGAAGCTTTCTTT; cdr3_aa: CASSPSQGYVAEAFF
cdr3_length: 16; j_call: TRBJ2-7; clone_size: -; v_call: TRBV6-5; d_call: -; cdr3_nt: TGTGCCAGCAGTTACGCCCGGGGGAAGCAGTCCTATGAGCAGTACTTC; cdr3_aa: CASSYARGKQSYEQYF
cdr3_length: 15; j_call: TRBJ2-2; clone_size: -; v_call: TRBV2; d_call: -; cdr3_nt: TGTGCCAGCAGCACCACTAGCAGCTACACCGGGGAGCTGTTTTTT; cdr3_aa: CASSTTSSYTGELFF
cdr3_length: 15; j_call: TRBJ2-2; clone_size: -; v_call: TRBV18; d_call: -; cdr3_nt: TGTGCCAGCTCACCACTTTCCATGAACACCGGGGAGCTGTTTTTT; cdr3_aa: CASSPLSMNTGELFF